These 29 T cell receptor beta chains were all obtained from the same sample, sequenced in a study of T cell responses to AZD1222 COVID-19 vaccine. Sequencing was performed with immunoSEQ multiplex PCR; in TCRdb, only in-frame clones are kept and a portion is missing. The sample consists of about 130,000 clones, 86% of them appearing once. Here the sequenced sample was peripheral blood, taken on day 0 of AZD1222 vaccination. These receptors were obtained from an adult in good health.

The rearrangement uses TRBV4-3 and TRBJ1-2; D remains ambiguous. Germline V gives CDR1 LGHNA, CDR2 YSLEER. Trimming took 0 bases from V and 2 from J, leaving 10 bases between them. This CDR3 contains 15 residues. The CDR3 DNA is TGCGCCAGCAGCCAAGATATAGGAGGGAACTATGGCTACACCTTC. It is translated as CASSQDIGGNYGYTF.

This clone has a handful of counts. The chain joins TRBV10-3 to TRBJ1-1; 8 bases agree with TRBD1. Per the germline V gene, CDR1 is ENHRY and CDR2 is SYGVKD. CDR3 length: 13 amino acids. With 10 bases clipped from V and 5 bases from J, the junction kept 9 bases outside the gene matches. DNA of the CDR3: TGTGCCACCTCCGACAGGGGAGAGACTGAAGCTTTCTTT. Amino acids: CATSDRGETEAFF.

This clone appeared a single time. This chain connects TRBV5-4 to TRBJ1-4; TRBD1 matches 10 bases. This CDR3 has 15 residues. CDR1 is SGHNT and CDR2 is YYREEE in the germline V gene (reference sequence). The ends lost 4 bases at V and 8 bases at J; junction bases unmatched: 8. CDR3 coding DNA: TGTGCCAGCAGCGGGGGGGGACAGGGGCACGAAAAACTGTTTTTT. Its protein product is CASSGGGQGHEKLFF.

V and J are TRBV5-1 and TRBJ1-1, with D unclear. The CDR3 is 14 amino acids. V was cut by 3 bases and J by 4 bases, with 13 bases left in between. CDR1 is SGHRS and CDR2 is YFSETQ in the germline V gene. The CDR3: CASSSYRTGTEAFF. CDR3 sequence (DNA): TGCGCCAGCAGCTCCTACCGGACGGGCACTGAAGCTTTCTTT.

On this clone itself: A far larger clone lies a single base away; this is likely a read error. The CDR3 coding sequence is TGTGCCAGCAGCTTAGGGGTCTACGAGCAGTACTTC. Translating gives CASSLGVYEQYF. This sequence joins TRBV13 and TRBJ2-7; no clear D gene. CDR1 is PRHDT, CDR2 FYEKMQ, per germline (reference sequence). The CDR3 is 12 residues long. The V gene lost 0 bases and the J gene lost 3 bases, with 3 bases spanning the gap.

V and J are TRBV6-5 and TRBJ1-6; a weak D match, TRBD1 (5 bases). V was clipped by 8 bases and J by 7 bases, with 15 bases between them. The CDR3 spans 14 residues. The germline V gene encodes CDR1 MNHEY and CDR2 SVGAGI. The DNA of the CDR3 is TGTGCCAGCGCACGGGACGAGATCAATTCACCCCTCCACTTT. Translation gives CASARDEINSPLHF.

This chain connects TRBV3-1 (or the pseudogene TRBV3-2) to TRBJ1-1; D is uncertain. This CDR3 region has 14 residues. In germline, CDR1 is LGHDT, CDR2 YNNKEL (reference sequence). V lost 4 bases and J 2 bases, leaving 11 bases between the germline ends. The CDR3 loop is CASSPDTFNTEAFF. DNA of the CDR3: TGTGCCAGCAGCCCAGACACCTTTAACACTGAAGCTTTCTTT.

J is TRBJ1-3 and V is TRBV19; D uncertain. V was shortened by 5 bases and J by 0 bases, with 11 bases between the two germline ends. The CDR3 runs 15 residues. The germline V gene encodes CDR1 LNHDA and CDR2 SQIVND (reference sequence). As DNA, the CDR3 is TGTGCCAGTAGTGAAACCAGCAGCTCTGGAAACACCATATATTTT. Its translation: CASSETSSSGNTIYF.

This clone has just a few counts. The chain combines TRBV7-6 with TRBJ1-2; no reliable D call. CDR1 is SGHVS and CDR2 is FNYEAQ in the germline V gene. Trimming stripped 1 base from V and 5 bases from J, with 14 bases between. The CDR3 consists of 15 residues. For the CDR3, the DNA is TGTGCCAGCAGCTTAGGTTCGGGCAGTTTTTATGGCTACACCTTC. Protein sequence: CASSLGSGSFYGYTF.

The chain joins TRBV5-4 to TRBJ2-7; unclear D gene. V lost 0 bases, J lost 4 bases, and 11 bases lay in between. Germline assignment: CDR1 SGHNT and CDR2 YYREEE (reference sequence). The CDR3 totals 14 residues. The CDR3 DNA reads TGTGCCAGCAGCTTGGGGTCGCCGCTGTACGAGCAGTACTTC. Amino acid sequence: CASSLGSPLYEQYF.

The J gene is TRBJ1-4, the V gene TRBV6-5; D uncertain. The germline V gene encodes CDR1 MNHEY and CDR2 SVGAGI. Trimming took off 7 bases at V and 7 bases at J, with 10 bases between the two ends. The CDR3 is 12 amino acids. The chain's CDR3 is CASNVAFEKLFF. The CDR3 DNA follows: TGTGCCAGCAATGTCGCCTTTGAAAAACTGTTTTTT.

This clone showed up just once. The chain couples TRBV6-5 to TRBJ1-1; D is undetermined. Trimming pared 2 bases from V and 8 bases from J, leaving 18 bases between. The germline V gene encodes CDR1 MNHEY and CDR2 SVGAGI. The CDR3 length is 15 residues. CDR3 coding DNA: TGTGCCAGCAGTTACGGGAGGAACAGACCGACAGAAGCTTTCTTT. This codes for CASSYGRNRPTEAFF.

The genes are TRBV7-3 and TRBJ1-2, with 7 positions matching TRBD1. Germline loops: CDR1 SGHTA, CDR2 FQGTGA. After removal of 5 bases from V and 7 bases from J, the junction contained 10 bases not matched to a gene. The CDR3 extends over 14 amino acids. The CDR3: CASSEGQQSRGYTF. CDR3 in DNA: TGTGCCAGCAGCGAGGGACAGCAATCTCGTGGCTACACCTTC. The whole variable domain, remainder taken from reference TRBV7-3 and TRBJ1-2, is GAGVSQTPSNKVTEKGKYVELRCDPISGHTALYWYRQSLGQGPEFLIYFQGTGAADDSGLPNDRFFAVRPEGSVSTLKIQRTERGDSAVYLCASSEGQQSRGYTFGSGTRLTVV.

The chain carries TRBV6-2 or TRBV6-3 and TRBJ2-5, with 9 bases matching TRBD2. Trimming took 3 bases from V and 1 from J; bases not matched to a gene: 15. CDR3 size: 19 residues. Germline values: CDR1 MNHEY, CDR2 SVGEGT. As DNA, the CDR3 is TGTGCCAGCAGTTATCCTTTCGGTGGTAGCGGGAGAGGCCAAGAGACCCAGTACTTC. Translating it yields CASSYPFGGSGRGQETQYF.

V is TRBV2 and J is TRBJ2-5; the D gene is possibly TRBD2 (7 bases). Germline-derived CDR1 and CDR2 are SNHLY and FYNNEI. Trimming removed 7 bases at V and 7 bases at J, with 19 bases between. This CDR3 region has 14 residues. CDR3 sequence (DNA): TGTGCCAGCAACCGGATCAGAAGGGGGGGGACCCAGTACTTC. Its translation is CASNRIRRGGTQYF.

The chain has TRBV5-1 and TRBJ1-2; 7 bases map to TRBD1. V was clipped by 5 bases and J by 3 bases; unmatched bases: 10. The CDR3 is made up of 15 amino acids. The germline CDR1 and CDR2 sequences are SGHRS and YFSETQ. CDR3: CASRDTGAGDYGYTF. Written as DNA, the CDR3 is TGCGCCAGCAGGGATACAGGGGCAGGGGACTATGGCTACACCTTC.

This chain's CDR3 is CASNLRGLETQYF. DNA of the CDR3: TGTGCCAGCAACCTAAGGGGTTTGGAGACCCAGTACTTC. The V call is TRBV5-6, the J call TRBJ2-5, with D possibly being TRBD1 (5 bases). The V gene's germline CDR1 is SGHDT and CDR2 YYEEEE. Between the trimmed V and J ends, which lost 6 bases and 5 bases, there was a span of 14 bases. This CDR3 region has 13 residues.

The chain couples TRBV3-1 (or the pseudogene TRBV3-2) to TRBJ1-2; D is unclear. The CDR3 covers 13 residues. The V end was cut by 4 bases, the J end by 8 bases, with 14 bases between. The germline V gene has CDR1 LGHDT and CDR2 YNNKEL (reference sequence). The CDR3 DNA is TGTGCCAGCAGCCCCCGTCGGGGTCAAGGCTACACCTTC. Its translation is CASSPRRGQGYTF.

This sequence joins TRBV28 and TRBJ2-3; D unclear. Germline V gene sequence: CDR1 MDHEN, CDR2 SYDVKM. V lost 6 bases to trimming and J lost 2 bases, with 6 bases between them. The CDR3 sequence is 12 residues long. CDR3 sequence (DNA): TGTGCCAGCAGAGGAACCACAGATACGCAGTATTTT. Translated, it gives CASRGTTDTQYF. Filled out from reference TRBV28 and TRBJ2-3, the complete variable domain reads DVKVTQSSRYLVKRTGEKVFLECVQDMDHENMFWYRQDPGLGLRLIYFSYDVKMKEKGDIPEGYSVSREKKERFSLILESASTNQTSMYLCASRGTTDTQYFGPGTRLTVL.

V gene TRBV3-1 (or the pseudogene TRBV3-2) combines with J gene TRBJ2-1, with D unclear. Germline V gene sequence: CDR1 LGHDT, CDR2 YNNKEL (reference sequence). V was pared by 3 bases and J by 8 bases, with 11 bases between. The CDR3 extends over 13 amino acids. Here the CDR3 DNA reads TGTGCCAGCAGCCAGCCCCCGACCGATGAGCAGTTCTTC. Its translation: CASSQPPTDEQFF.

This sequence joins TRBV29-1 and TRBJ2-5; unclear D gene. The germline V gene encodes CDR1 SQVTM and CDR2 ANQGSEA. The CDR3 loop spans 14 amino acids. Trimming shortened V by 0 bases and J by 1 base, and 9 bases separated the two germline ends. The CDR3 sequence: CSVEDLRIQETQYF. The CDR3 nucleotides are TGCAGCGTTGAAGATCTTAGAATCCAAGAGACCCAGTACTTC.

The chain carries TRBV16 and TRBJ1-6; D unclear. Deletions cut 1 base from V and 5 bases from J, with 9 bases between. The V gene's germline CDR1 is KGHSY and CDR2 FQNENV. The CDR3 loop spans 15 amino acids. For the CDR3, the DNA is TGTGCCAGCAGCCAATACTCGGCAAATAATTCACCCCTCCACTTT. Amino acids: CASSQYSANNSPLHF.

This rearrangement joins TRBV7-3 to TRBJ2-1, with 9 bases that match TRBD2. The CDR3 extends over 18 amino acids. Germline CDR1 reads SGHTA; CDR2 reads FQGTGA. V dropped 6 bases and J dropped 6; count of bases not matched to a gene: 18. Here the CDR3 DNA reads TGTGCCAGCAGTCAAACCCCCTCAGTAAGCGGGAGGCGCAATGAGCAGTTCTTC. It translates to CASSQTPSVSGRRNEQFF. Full variable domain (remainder filled in from reference TRBV7-3 and TRBJ2-1): GAGVSQTPSNKVTEKGKYVELRCDPISGHTALYWYRQSLGQGPEFLIYFQGTGAADDSGLPNDRFFAVRPEGSVSTLKIQRTERGDSAVYLCASSQTPSVSGRRNEQFFGPGTRLTVL.

V is TRBV7-9 and J is TRBJ1-5, with D possibly being TRBD1 (6 bases). CDR1 and CDR2 from the germline V gene are SEHNR and FQNEAQ (reference sequence). The CDR3 spans 13 residues. The V gene lost 6 bases and the J gene lost 2 bases, with 8 bases spanning the gap. The CDR3 DNA reads as TGTGCCAGCAGGGCAGGGGGCAATCAGCCCCAGCATTTT. Its protein is CASRAGGNQPQHF.

V and J are TRBV5-4 and TRBJ2-5; D possibly corresponds to TRBD1 (6 bases). V lost 4 bases and J 1 base, leaving 11 bases between the germline ends. CDR1 SGHNT and CDR2 YYREEE come from the germline V gene (reference sequence). The CDR3 spans 14 residues. CDR3 loop: CASSPRTVQETQYF. The CDR3 bases are TGTGCCAGCAGCCCGAGGACAGTCCAAGAGACCCAGTACTTC. The variable domain in full, completed from reference TRBV5-4 and TRBJ2-5, reads ETGVTQSPTHLIKTRGQQVTLRCSSQSGHNTVSWYQQALGQGPQFIFQYYREEENGRGNFPPRFSGLQFPNYSSELNVNALELDDSALYLCASSPRTVQETQYFGPGTRLLVL.

The CDR3 nucleotides are TGTGCCAGCAGTTGGGCCCCGGGTGACTACACCTTC. This encodes CASSWAPGDYTF. This chain links TRBV25-1 with TRBJ1-2; the D is unclear. This CDR3 contains 12 residues. Germline values: CDR1 MGHDK, CDR2 SYGVNS. The germline V and J ends were trimmed by 5 bases and 10 bases, with 14 bases remaining between them.

The rearrangement joins TRBV28 to TRBJ1-6; D is unclear. The CDR3 has 15 amino acids. Germline-derived CDR1 and CDR2 are MDHEN and SYDVKM. The ends were cut back, 3 bases at V and 0 bases at J, with 6 bases in the middle. The CDR3 nucleotides are TGTGCCAGCAGTTTGGGTAGCTCCTATAATTCACCCCTCCACTTT. Translated, it gives CASSLGSSYNSPLHF. Variable domain in full (rest from reference TRBV28 and TRBJ1-6): DVKVTQSSRYLVKRTGEKVFLECVQDMDHENMFWYRQDPGLGLRLIYFSYDVKMKEKGDIPEGYSVSREKKERFSLILESASTNQTSMYLCASSLGSSYNSPLHFGNGTRLTVT.

This chain connects TRBV5-5 to TRBJ1-1, with no clear D. CDR1 and CDR2 (germline): SGHKS, YYEKEE (reference sequence). Trimming left V 0 bases short and J 5 bases short, with 14 bases between. There are 15 residues in the CDR3. Here the CDR3 reads CASSLEGRRWTEAFF. DNA of the CDR3: TGTGCCAGCAGCTTGGAGGGCAGGCGGTGGACTGAAGCTTTCTTT. Full variable domain (remainder filled in from reference TRBV5-5 and TRBJ1-1): DAGVTQSPTHLIKTRGQQVTLRCSPISGHKSVSWYQQVLGQGPQFIFQYYEKEERGRGNFPDRFSARQFPNYSSELNVNALLLGDSALYLCASSLEGRRWTEAFFGQGTRLTVV.

The chain carries TRBV28 and TRBJ1-6; the match to TRBD1 covers 8 bases. This CDR3 comprises 14 residues. Per germline, CDR1 MDHEN and CDR2 SYDVKM. J lost 7 bases, V lost 5 bases, and 4 bases had no gene match. The CDR3 nucleotides are TGTGCCAGCAGTCTGGGACAGGAGAATTCACCCCTCCACTTT. It codes for CASSLGQENSPLHF.